This T cell receptor (beta chain) was recorded in a study of response to subunit inactivated influenza vaccine. Findings and caveats of the study: Authors suggested seasonal influenza vaccinations each recruit few new T cells.

Losses at the gene ends were 2 bases for V and 5 bases for J; bases not matched to a gene: 5. Per germline, CDR1 SNHLY and CDR2 FYNNEI. The CDR3 has 14 residues. TCRdb reanalysed the RT-PCR reads using MiXCR and keeps one entry per CDR3 protein. The sample has about 700,000 distinct CDR3 sequences, about 15% seen once. As concerns this clonotype: The target antigen is unknown.

This receptor was identified in a man between 50 and 59 years old who received an inactivated influenza vaccine. The rearrangement links TRBV2 to TRBJ1-2; 7 positions agree with TRBD1. The sample here was PBMCs from blood, taken about 14 days before vaccination. The CDR3 loop reads CASSERDRFYGYTF. The CDR3 bases are TGTGCCAGCAGTGAAAGGGACAGATTTTATGGCTACACCTTC.